The rows below give T cell receptor beta chains drawn from one sample of a study of cytomegalovirus exposure and HLA in healthy donors. Measured with immunoSEQ multiplex PCR; TCRdb has only the in-frame clones, and not every one. This table holds 85,000 to 100,000 clones, 78% found once. The sample consisted of PBMCs. The receptor set was obtained from a woman in her 40s in good health and CMV-seropositive. CDR3s include the opening cysteine and the closing phenylalanine or tryptophan. A D gene is named only where the DNA matches it firmly. Only part of the rows carry a size: once, few, many, or a class if the clone is expanded.

v_call: TRBV28
d_call: -
j_call: TRBJ1-4
clone_size: -
cdr3_aa: CASGQRGQSLF
cdr3_nt: TGTGCCAGCGGACAAAGAGGACAAAGTCTTTTT

v_call: TRBV4-2
d_call: -
j_call: TRBJ2-1
clone_size: -
cdr3_aa: CASSQVSQNNEQFF
cdr3_nt: TGTGCCAGCAGCCAAGTTTCACAAAACAATGAGCAGTTCTTC

v_call: TRBV19
d_call: -
j_call: TRBJ2-2
clone_size: few
cdr3_aa: CASRWLANGDGELFF
cdr3_nt: TGTGCCAGTAGGTGGCTAGCCAACGGTGACGGGGAGCTGTTTTTT

v_call: TRBV9
d_call: -
j_call: TRBJ1-2
clone_size: -
cdr3_aa: CASSVGGSYGYTF
cdr3_nt: TGTGCCAGCAGCGTAGGAGGATCCTATGGCTACACCTTC

v_call: TRBV11-2
d_call: TRBD2
j_call: TRBJ2-2
clone_size: -
cdr3_aa: CTSSFSGRANTGELFF
cdr3_nt: TGTACCAGCAGCTTTAGCGGGAGAGCTAACACCGGGGAGCTGTTTTTT

v_call: TRBV10-3
d_call: TRBD2
j_call: TRBJ2-2
clone_size: few
cdr3_aa: CASQPGLAGGTNTGELFF
cdr3_nt: TGTGCCAGCCAGCCGGGACTAGCGGGCGGAACGAACACCGGGGAGCTGTTTTTT

v_call: TRBV5-1
d_call: TRBD2
j_call: TRBJ2-1
clone_size: -
cdr3_aa: CASSLFSGSSNEQFF
cdr3_nt: TGCGCCAGCAGCTTGTTTAGCGGGAGTAGCAATGAGCAGTTCTTC

v_call: TRBV5-8
d_call: -
j_call: TRBJ1-1
clone_size: -
cdr3_aa: CASSPLRGTEAFF
cdr3_nt: TGTGCCAGCAGCCCCCTCAGGGGCACTGAAGCTTTCTTT

v_call: TRBV30
d_call: TRBD2
j_call: TRBJ2-2
clone_size: -
cdr3_aa: CAWSVKMSSGGLGELFF
cdr3_nt: TGTGCCTGGAGTGTTAAGATGTCTAGCGGGGGCCTTGGGGAGCTGTTTTTT

v_call: TRBV10-1
d_call: -
j_call: TRBJ2-7
clone_size: -
cdr3_aa: CASSDHGQPYSYEQYF
cdr3_nt: TGCGCCAGCAGTGACCACGGACAGCCCTACTCCTACGAGCAGTACTTC

v_call: TRBV6-6
d_call: -
j_call: TRBJ2-7
clone_size: -
cdr3_aa: CASSYAGAGEQYF
cdr3_nt: TGTGCCAGCAGTTACGCGGGGGCGGGGGAGCAGTACTTC

v_call: TRBV27
d_call: TRBD2
j_call: TRBJ2-1
clone_size: -
cdr3_aa: CASAAGGALNEQFF
cdr3_nt: TGTGCCAGCGCGGCGGGAGGGGCTCTAAATGAGCAGTTCTTC

v_call: TRBV7-9
d_call: -
j_call: TRBJ1-1
clone_size: -
cdr3_aa: CSSSLSASTEAFF
cdr3_nt: TGTTCCAGCAGCTTATCGGCTAGCACTGAAGCTTTCTTT

v_call: TRBV7-9
d_call: -
j_call: TRBJ1-1
clone_size: -
cdr3_aa: CASSLVGRLAFF
cdr3_nt: TGTGCCAGCAGCTTAGTTGGGAGGTTAGCTTTCTTT

v_call: TRBV30
d_call: -
j_call: TRBJ2-5
clone_size: once
cdr3_aa: CAWGPQETQYF
cdr3_nt: TGTGCCTGGGGGCCCCAAGAGACCCAGTACTTC

v_call: TRBV27
d_call: -
j_call: TRBJ1-2
clone_size: once
cdr3_aa: CASSLVGRGYGYTF
cdr3_nt: TGTGCCAGCAGTTTGGTCGGCAGAGGCTATGGCTACACCTTC

v_call: TRBV4-1
d_call: -
j_call: TRBJ1-1
clone_size: -
cdr3_aa: CASSQDSKVRTEAFF
cdr3_nt: TGCGCCAGCAGCCAAGATAGCAAGGTCCGTACTGAAGCTTTCTTT

v_call: TRBV6-5
d_call: -
j_call: TRBJ2-2
clone_size: -
cdr3_aa: CASSYGERDTGELFF
cdr3_nt: TGTGCCAGCAGTTACGGGGAGAGGGACACCGGGGAGCTGTTTTTT

v_call: TRBV10-3
d_call: TRBD1
j_call: TRBJ1-1
clone_size: once
cdr3_aa: CAIRGQGDTEAFF
cdr3_nt: TGTGCCATCAGAGGACAGGGGGATACTGAAGCTTTCTTT

v_call: TRBV7-8
d_call: -
j_call: TRBJ2-7
clone_size: -
cdr3_aa: CASSLEFRDYEQYF
cdr3_nt: TGTGCCAGCAGCTTAGAATTCCGGGACTACGAGCAGTACTTC

v_call: TRBV19
d_call: -
j_call: TRBJ2-5
clone_size: -
cdr3_aa: CASSTMSGETQYF
cdr3_nt: TGTGCCAGTAGTACAATGTCCGGGGAGACCCAGTACTTC

v_call: TRBV15
d_call: -
j_call: TRBJ2-1
clone_size: -
cdr3_aa: CATSRDLASAEQFF
cdr3_nt: TGTGCCACCAGCAGAGATCTCGCTAGTGCTGAGCAGTTCTTC

v_call: TRBV2
d_call: -
j_call: TRBJ1-3
clone_size: -
cdr3_aa: CASSGRASSGNTIYF
cdr3_nt: TGTGCCAGCAGCGGGCGGGCCTCCTCTGGAAACACCATATATTTT

v_call: TRBV6-1
d_call: -
j_call: TRBJ2-5
clone_size: -
cdr3_aa: CGSGQGETQYF
cdr3_nt: TGTGGGTCTGGTCAGGGTGAGACCCAGTACTTC

v_call: TRBV2
d_call: TRBD1
j_call: TRBJ2-7
clone_size: -
cdr3_aa: CASSGHPGQFSYEQYF
cdr3_nt: TGTGCCAGCAGTGGCCATCCGGGACAGTTCTCCTACGAGCAGTACTTC

v_call: TRBV5-5
d_call: -
j_call: TRBJ2-7
clone_size: -
cdr3_aa: CASSFPTGTYEQYF
cdr3_nt: TGTGCCAGCAGCTTCCCGACTGGAACCTACGAGCAGTACTTC

v_call: TRBV4-1
d_call: -
j_call: TRBJ2-1
clone_size: -
cdr3_aa: CASSQDWTSPYNEQFF
cdr3_nt: TGCGCCAGCAGCCAAGATTGGACATCCCCTTACAATGAGCAGTTCTTC

v_call: TRBV7-9
d_call: TRBD1
j_call: TRBJ1-1
clone_size: -
cdr3_aa: CASSSLDRKAFF
cdr3_nt: TGTGCCAGCAGCTCGTTGGACAGGAAAGCTTTCTTT

v_call: TRBV7-9
d_call: -
j_call: TRBJ1-4
clone_size: -
cdr3_aa: CASSPTGLVNEKLFF
cdr3_nt: TGTGCCAGCAGCCCCACAGGGTTGGTTAATGAAAAACTGTTTTTT

v_call: TRBV27
d_call: -
j_call: TRBJ1-1
clone_size: -
cdr3_aa: CASSLSGPEEAFF
cdr3_nt: TGTGCCAGCAGTTTGAGCGGCCCCGAGGAAGCTTTCTTT

v_call: TRBV9
d_call: -
j_call: TRBJ2-1
clone_size: -
cdr3_aa: CASSPRDYSYNEQFF
cdr3_nt: TGTGCCAGCAGCCCCCGGGATTATTCCTACAATGAGCAGTTCTTC

v_call: TRBV28
d_call: TRBD2
j_call: TRBJ2-7
clone_size: -
cdr3_aa: CASSYPPGLATYEQYF
cdr3_nt: TGTGCCAGCAGTTATCCACCGGGACTAGCAACCTACGAGCAGTACTTC

v_call: TRBV12-1
d_call: -
j_call: TRBJ2-1
clone_size: -
cdr3_aa: CASSSRQGLAGDRDEQFF
cdr3_nt: TGTGCCAGCAGCAGCCGGCAAGGACTAGCGGGAGATAGAGATGAGCAGTTCTTC

v_call: TRBV20-1
d_call: -
j_call: TRBJ2-1
clone_size: -
cdr3_aa: CNAQAYNEQFF
cdr3_nt: TGCAATGCGCAGGCATACAATGAGCAGTTCTTC

v_call: TRBV6-5
d_call: -
j_call: TRBJ2-2
clone_size: -
cdr3_aa: CASNGDIGELFF
cdr3_nt: TGTGCCAGCAACGGGGACATCGGGGAGCTGTTTTTT

v_call: TRBV7-2
d_call: -
j_call: TRBJ2-2
clone_size: -
cdr3_aa: CASSLVPGSTGELFF
cdr3_nt: TGTGCCAGCAGCTTAGTTCCAGGCAGCACCGGGGAGCTGTTTTTT

v_call: TRBV29-1
d_call: -
j_call: TRBJ2-1
clone_size: -
cdr3_aa: CSAVESSYNEQFF
cdr3_nt: TGCAGCGCGGTGGAGAGCTCCTACAATGAGCAGTTCTTC

v_call: TRBV9
d_call: -
j_call: TRBJ1-1
clone_size: -
cdr3_aa: CASSVGQRNTEAFF
cdr3_nt: TGTGCCAGCAGCGTAGGACAACGGAACACTGAAGCTTTCTTT

v_call: TRBV21-1
d_call: -
j_call: TRBJ1-5
clone_size: -
cdr3_aa: CASSNRGRELSQPQHF
cdr3_nt: TGTGCCAGCAGCAATAGGGGGAGGGAGTTGTCCCAGCCCCAGCATTTT

v_call: TRBV18
d_call: TRBD1
j_call: TRBJ1-2
clone_size: -
cdr3_aa: CASSPPNGQGGGYTF
cdr3_nt: TGTGCCAGCTCACCACCGAACGGACAGGGAGGTGGCTACACCTTC

v_call: TRBV5-1
d_call: TRBD1
j_call: TRBJ2-2
clone_size: -
cdr3_aa: CASSLAPGQTGELFF
cdr3_nt: TGCGCCAGCAGCCTAGCCCCGGGACAGACCGGGGAGCTGTTTTTT

v_call: TRBV19
d_call: -
j_call: TRBJ1-1
clone_size: -
cdr3_aa: CASSRRGNTEAFF
cdr3_nt: TGTGCCAGTAGTAGGAGAGGGAACACTGAAGCTTTCTTT

v_call: TRBV6-1
d_call: -
j_call: TRBJ1-1
clone_size: -
cdr3_aa: CASSEAVDRNTEAFF
cdr3_nt: TGTGCCAGCAGTGAAGCGGTCGACAGGAACACTGAAGCTTTCTTT

v_call: TRBV5-4
d_call: -
j_call: TRBJ2-3
clone_size: -
cdr3_aa: CASSFTEDTQYF
cdr3_nt: TGTGCCAGCAGCTTTACAGAGGATACGCAGTATTTT

v_call: TRBV7-9
d_call: TRBD1
j_call: TRBJ2-1
clone_size: -
cdr3_aa: CASSGQGNEQFF
cdr3_nt: TGTGCCAGCAGCGGACAGGGGAATGAGCAGTTCTTC

v_call: TRBV15
d_call: -
j_call: TRBJ2-5
clone_size: once
cdr3_aa: CATSKPGLLQETQYF
cdr3_nt: TGTGCCACCTCGAAGCCGGGACTCCTACAAGAGACCCAGTACTTC

v_call: TRBV9
d_call: -
j_call: TRBJ2-5
clone_size: -
cdr3_aa: CASSVGAGRETQYF
cdr3_nt: TGTGCCAGCAGCGTAGGGGCAGGGAGGGAGACCCAGTACTTC

v_call: TRBV15
d_call: -
j_call: TRBJ1-2
clone_size: -
cdr3_aa: CATSTEINYGYTF
cdr3_nt: TGTGCCACCAGCACCGAGATAAACTATGGCTACACCTTC

v_call: TRBV6-5
d_call: TRBD1
j_call: TRBJ1-2
clone_size: -
cdr3_aa: CASSSQGASYTF
cdr3_nt: TGTGCCAGCAGTTCACAGGGGGCGAGCTACACCTTC

v_call: TRBV29-1
d_call: -
j_call: TRBJ2-1
clone_size: -
cdr3_aa: CSAVISTSANEQFF
cdr3_nt: TGCAGCGCTGTGATCTCCACGAGTGCGAATGAGCAGTTCTTC

v_call: TRBV4-1
d_call: TRBD2
j_call: TRBJ2-1
clone_size: -
cdr3_aa: CASSQYGLAGQFSYNEQFF
cdr3_nt: TGCGCCAGCAGCCAATATGGCCTAGCGGGACAATTCTCCTACAATGAGCAGTTCTTC

v_call: TRBV7-3
d_call: -
j_call: TRBJ2-2
clone_size: -
cdr3_aa: CASSPGLNTGELFF
cdr3_nt: TGTGCCAGCAGCCCGGGACTTAACACCGGGGAGCTGTTTTTT

v_call: TRBV19
d_call: TRBD1
j_call: TRBJ1-5
clone_size: few
cdr3_aa: CASSTGTGENQPQHF
cdr3_nt: TGTGCCAGTAGTACCGGGACAGGGGAAAATCAGCCCCAGCATTTT

v_call: TRBV6-6
d_call: TRBD1
j_call: TRBJ2-7
clone_size: -
cdr3_aa: CASSYETGTGAYEQYF
cdr3_nt: TGTGCCAGCAGTTACGAGACCGGGACAGGGGCCTACGAGCAGTACTTC

v_call: TRBV30
d_call: TRBD2
j_call: TRBJ2-2
clone_size: once
cdr3_aa: CARTSGPNTGELFF
cdr3_nt: TGTGCCCGGACTAGCGGGCCGAACACCGGGGAGCTGTTTTTT

v_call: TRBV5-1
d_call: TRBD2
j_call: TRBJ2-7
clone_size: -
cdr3_aa: CASSGLAVHEQYF
cdr3_nt: TGCGCCAGCTCCGGACTAGCGGTCCACGAGCAGTACTTC

v_call: TRBV18
d_call: TRBD1
j_call: TRBJ1-4
clone_size: -
cdr3_aa: CASSPPDRGGEKLFF
cdr3_nt: TGTGCCAGCTCACCCCCCGACAGGGGAGGGGAAAAACTGTTTTTT